This entry features one T cell receptor beta chain sequence. Its antigen is currently unknown. CDR3 length equals 14 residues. Per the germline V gene, CDR1 is PRHDT and CDR2 is FYEKMQ (reference sequence). V was shortened by 5 bases and J by 4 bases, with 13 bases between the two germline ends. Only in-frame clones appear in the TCRdb table, and some are missing; sequencing was by immunoSEQ multiplex PCR. The sample holds around 15,000 clones; 75% to 90% are singletons and the top ten take 15% to 20%. This sample is part of a study of graft-versus-host responses after intestinal transplantation. Study-wide background: Recipients received multivisceral, liver-intestinal, or isolated intestinal transplants. Each recipient received anti-thymocyte globulin induction, then tacrolimus and steroids for 3 to 4 years.

Lymphocytes from graft epithelium and lamina propria were isolated. Study-level findings and limits: In recipient marrow, GvH clones were found, and some appeared first in ileum or blood. Peak GvH clone levels in circulation were associated with early post-transplant HvG declines.

The sample consisted of ileum tissue, taken approximately 97 days after intestinal transplant. This chain joins TRBV13 and TRBJ2-3; D ambiguous. The clonotype originates from a human patient who received an intestinal transplant, so some T cells may come from the graft donor. The CDR3 sequence is CASSPEIGSDTQYF. For the CDR3, the DNA is TGTGCCAGCAGCCCGGAGATAGGGTCAGATACGCAGTATTTT.